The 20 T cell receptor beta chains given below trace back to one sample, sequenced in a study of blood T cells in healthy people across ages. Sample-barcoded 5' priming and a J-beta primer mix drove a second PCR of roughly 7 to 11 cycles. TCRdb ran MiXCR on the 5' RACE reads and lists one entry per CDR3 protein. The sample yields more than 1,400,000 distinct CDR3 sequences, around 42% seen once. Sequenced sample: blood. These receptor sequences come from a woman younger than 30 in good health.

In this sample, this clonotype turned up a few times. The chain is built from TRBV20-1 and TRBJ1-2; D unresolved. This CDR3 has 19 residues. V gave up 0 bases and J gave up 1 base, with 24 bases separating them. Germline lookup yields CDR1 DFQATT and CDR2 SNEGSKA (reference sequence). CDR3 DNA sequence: TGCAGTGCTAGAGATCGAACGAGAGTGACAAGTACCGTTAACTATGGCTACACCTTC. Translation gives CSARDRTRVTSTVNYGYTF.

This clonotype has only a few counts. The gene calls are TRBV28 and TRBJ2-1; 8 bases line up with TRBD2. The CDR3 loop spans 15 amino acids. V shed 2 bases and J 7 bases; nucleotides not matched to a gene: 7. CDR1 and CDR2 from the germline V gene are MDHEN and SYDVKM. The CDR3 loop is CASSLTGRARNEQFF. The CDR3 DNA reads TGTGCCAGCAGTTTAACCGGGAGGGCTAGGAATGAGCAGTTCTTC.

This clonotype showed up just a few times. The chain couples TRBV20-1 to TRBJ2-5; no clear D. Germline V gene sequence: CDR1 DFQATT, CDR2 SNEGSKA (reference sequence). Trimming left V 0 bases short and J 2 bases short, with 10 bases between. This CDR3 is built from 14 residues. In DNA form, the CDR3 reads TGCAGTGCTAGAGATTGGACCCTACAAGAGACCCAGTACTTC. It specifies CSARDWTLQETQYF.

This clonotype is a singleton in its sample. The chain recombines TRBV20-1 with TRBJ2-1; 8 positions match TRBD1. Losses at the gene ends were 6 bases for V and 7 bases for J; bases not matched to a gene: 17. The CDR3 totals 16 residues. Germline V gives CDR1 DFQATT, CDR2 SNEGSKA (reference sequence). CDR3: CSAVHPGTGTGNEQFF. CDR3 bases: TGCAGTGCCGTACACCCCGGGACAGGCACAGGGAATGAGCAGTTCTTC.

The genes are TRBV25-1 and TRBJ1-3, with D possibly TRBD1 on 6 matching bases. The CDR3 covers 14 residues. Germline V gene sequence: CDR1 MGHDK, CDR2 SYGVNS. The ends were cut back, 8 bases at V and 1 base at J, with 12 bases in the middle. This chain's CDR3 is CASGVTGSGNTIYF. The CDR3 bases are TGTGCCAGCGGTGTAACAGGGTCTGGAAACACCATATATTTT. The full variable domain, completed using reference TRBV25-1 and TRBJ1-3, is EADIYQTPRYLVIGTGKKITLECSQTMGHDKMYWYQQDPGMELHLIHYSYGVNSTEKGDLSSESTVSRIRTEHFPLTLESARPSHTSQYLCASGVTGSGNTIYFGEGSWLTVV.

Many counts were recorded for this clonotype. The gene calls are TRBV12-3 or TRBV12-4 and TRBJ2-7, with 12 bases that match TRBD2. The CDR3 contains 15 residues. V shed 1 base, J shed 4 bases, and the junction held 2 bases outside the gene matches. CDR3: CASSLGLAGGYEQYF. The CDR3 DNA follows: TGTGCCAGCAGTTTAGGGCTAGCGGGGGGGTACGAGCAGTACTTC.

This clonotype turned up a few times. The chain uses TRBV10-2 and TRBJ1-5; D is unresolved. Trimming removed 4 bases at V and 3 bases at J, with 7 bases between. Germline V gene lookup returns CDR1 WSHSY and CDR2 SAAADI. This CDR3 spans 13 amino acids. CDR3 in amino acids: CASSGGNNQPQHF. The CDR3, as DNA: TGCGCCAGCAGTGGAGGGAACAATCAGCCCCAGCATTTT.

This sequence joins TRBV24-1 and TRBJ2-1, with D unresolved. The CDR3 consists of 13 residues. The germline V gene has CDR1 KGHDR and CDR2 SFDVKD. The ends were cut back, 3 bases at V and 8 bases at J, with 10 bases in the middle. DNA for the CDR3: TGTGCCACCAGTGATCCCTCCGTGGATGAGCAGTTCTTC. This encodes CATSDPSVDEQFF.

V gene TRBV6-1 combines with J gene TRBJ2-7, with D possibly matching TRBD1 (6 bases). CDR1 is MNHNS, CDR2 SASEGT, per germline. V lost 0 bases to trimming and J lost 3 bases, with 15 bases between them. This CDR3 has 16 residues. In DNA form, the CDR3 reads TGTGCCAGCAGTGAAGCGCAGTCAGGGGCTATCTACGAGCAGTACTTC. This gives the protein CASSEAQSGAIYEQYF.

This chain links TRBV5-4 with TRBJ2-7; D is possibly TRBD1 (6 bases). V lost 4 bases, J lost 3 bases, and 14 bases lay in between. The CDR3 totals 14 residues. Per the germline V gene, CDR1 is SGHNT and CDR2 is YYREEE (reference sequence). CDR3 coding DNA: TGTGCCAGCAGCCTGGACAGATCTTACTACGAGCAGTACTTC. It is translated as CASSLDRSYYEQYF.

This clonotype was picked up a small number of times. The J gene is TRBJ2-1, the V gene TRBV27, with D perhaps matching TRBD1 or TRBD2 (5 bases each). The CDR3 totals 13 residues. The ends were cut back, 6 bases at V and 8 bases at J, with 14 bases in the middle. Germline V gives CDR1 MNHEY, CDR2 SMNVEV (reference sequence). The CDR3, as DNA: TGTGCCAGCAGCCACGACCGGGGCGATGAGCAGTTCTTC. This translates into CASSHDRGDEQFF.

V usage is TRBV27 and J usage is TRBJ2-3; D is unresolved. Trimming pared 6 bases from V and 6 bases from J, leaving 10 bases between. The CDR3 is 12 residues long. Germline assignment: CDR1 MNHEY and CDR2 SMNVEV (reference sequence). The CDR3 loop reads CASRAFSDTQYF. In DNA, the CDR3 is TGTGCCAGCAGAGCGTTCTCTGATACGCAGTATTTT.

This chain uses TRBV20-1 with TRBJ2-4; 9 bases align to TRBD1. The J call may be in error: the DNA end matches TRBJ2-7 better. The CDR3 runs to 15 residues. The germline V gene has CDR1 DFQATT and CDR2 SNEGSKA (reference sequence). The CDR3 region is CSAWRAGTGTHEQYF. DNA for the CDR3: TGCAGTGCTTGGCGTGCGGGGACAGGGACCCACGAGCAGTACTTC.

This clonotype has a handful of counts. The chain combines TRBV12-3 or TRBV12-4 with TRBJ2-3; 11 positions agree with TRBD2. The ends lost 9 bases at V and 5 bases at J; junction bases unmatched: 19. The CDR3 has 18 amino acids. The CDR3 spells CASDSGTSGTPLGDTQYF. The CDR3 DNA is TGTGCCAGTGATTCCGGGACTAGCGGCACCCCCTTGGGAGATACGCAGTATTTT.

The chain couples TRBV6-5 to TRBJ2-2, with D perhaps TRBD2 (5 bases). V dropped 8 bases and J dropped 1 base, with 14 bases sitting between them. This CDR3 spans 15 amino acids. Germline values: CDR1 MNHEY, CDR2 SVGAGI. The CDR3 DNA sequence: TGTGCCAGCCATGTCCGGGGAGTGAACACCGGGGAGCTGTTTTTT. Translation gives CASHVRGVNTGELFF.

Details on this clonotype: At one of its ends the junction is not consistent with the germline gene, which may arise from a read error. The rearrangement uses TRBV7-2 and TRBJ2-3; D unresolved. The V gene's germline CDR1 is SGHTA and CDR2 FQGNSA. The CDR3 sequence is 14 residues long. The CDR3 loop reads CASSLVRLTDMQYF. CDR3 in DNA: TGTGCCAGCAGCTTAGTACGGCTCACAGATATGCAGTATTTT. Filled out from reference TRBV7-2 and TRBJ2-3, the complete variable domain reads GAGVSQSPSNKVTEKGKDVELRCDPISGHTALYWYRQSLGQGLEFLIYFQGNSAPDKSGLPSDRFSAERTGGSVSTLTIQRTQQEDSAVYLCASSLVRLTDMQYFGPGTRLTVL.

The DNA for the CDR3 is TGCAGTGCTAGAGTCACAGGAGCGGGACACACAGATACGCAGTATTTT. It is translated as CSARVTGAGHTDTQYF. The chain employs TRBV20-1 and TRBJ2-3, with D tentatively TRBD2 (7 bases). The V and J ends lost 1 base and 2 bases respectively, with 16 bases between them. This CDR3 region has 16 residues. Per the germline V gene, CDR1 is DFQATT and CDR2 is SNEGSKA (reference sequence).

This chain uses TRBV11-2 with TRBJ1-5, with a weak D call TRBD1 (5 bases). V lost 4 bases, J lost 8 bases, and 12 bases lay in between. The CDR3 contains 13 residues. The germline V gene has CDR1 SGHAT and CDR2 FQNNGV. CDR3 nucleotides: TGTGCCAGCAGCTCCCAACAGGCCGAGCCCCAGCATTTT. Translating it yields CASSSQQAEPQHF.

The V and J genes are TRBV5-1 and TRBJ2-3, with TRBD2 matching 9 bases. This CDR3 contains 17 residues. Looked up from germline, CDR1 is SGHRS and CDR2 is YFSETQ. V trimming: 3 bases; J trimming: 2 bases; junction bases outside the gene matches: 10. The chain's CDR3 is CASSSTIAGANTDTQYF. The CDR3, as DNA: TGCGCCAGCAGCTCGACCATAGCGGGGGCAAACACAGATACGCAGTATTTT.

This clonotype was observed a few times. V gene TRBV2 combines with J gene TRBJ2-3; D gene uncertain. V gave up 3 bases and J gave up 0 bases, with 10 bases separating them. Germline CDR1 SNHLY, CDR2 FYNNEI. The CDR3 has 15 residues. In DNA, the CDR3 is TGTGCCAGCAGTGAGGTAACCTCTAGCACAGATACGCAGTATTTT. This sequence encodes CASSEVTSSTDTQYF.